This T cell receptor (beta chain) was sequenced during a study of T cell repertoires in cytomegalovirus infection. The overall study: Public TCR beta signatures marked donors with CMV infection and the matching HLA.

Study results and limitations: Using cumulative public TCR beta family frequency, the authors identified those who carried CMV together with the relevant HLA.

TCRdb used MiXCR to reprocess the reads, holding one entry per CDR3 protein. The sample has some 920,000 distinct CDR3 sequences; approximately 33% are singletons. Germline CDR1 and CDR2: SGHDT and YYEEEE. This CDR3 is 14 amino acids long. The germline V and J ends were trimmed by 4 bases and 4 bases, with 12 bases remaining between them. In regard to this clonotype: Antigen unknown.

The specimen comprised cultured CD8+ T cells from PBMCs, sampled from culture after CMV antigen stimulation. The clonotype comes from a human donor in good health (CMV status not recorded). Some clones in this sample may be carry-over from other donors' samples. V usage is TRBV5-6 and J usage is TRBJ2-1, with D possibly TRBD2 on 6 matching bases. The CDR3 spells CASSRGSYYNEQFF. DNA for the CDR3: TGTGCCAGCAGCCGGGGGTCGTATTACAATGAGCAGTTCTTC.